This entry lists 14 T cell receptor beta chains sequenced from one sample in a study of fetal regulatory T cell absence and autoimmunity. Assay: immunoSEQ multiplex PCR; the TCRdb copy retains only in-frame clones and omits some. The sample lists some 46,000 clones; about 79% were seen once. The sample was cord blood. The receptors come from a newborn boy with IPEX syndrome.

J is TRBJ1-1 and V is TRBV5-6, with 7 bases fitting TRBD1. Trimming at V came to 4 bases and at J to 4 bases, leaving 4 bases not matched to a gene. The CDR3 runs 13 residues. Per the germline V gene, CDR1 is SGHDT and CDR2 is YYEEEE. This CDR3 reads CASSKTGLTEAFF. CDR3 nucleotide sequence: TGTGCCAGCAGCAAGACAGGGCTCACTGAAGCTTTCTTT.

This clone was recorded a few times. V and J are TRBV30 and TRBJ2-7, with D perhaps matching TRBD1 (6 bases). Germline values: CDR1 GTSNPN, CDR2 SVGIG (reference sequence). Trimming removed 3 bases from V and 2 bases from J, with 11 bases in between. The CDR3 contains 13 residues. The CDR3 loop reads CAWRVGGAYEQYF. The CDR3 nucleotides are TGTGCCTGGAGGGTTGGGGGCGCCTACGAGCAGTACTTC.

The J gene is TRBJ1-1, the V gene TRBV7-6; a weak D match, TRBD1 (5 bases). Deletions cut 2 bases from V and 3 bases from J, with 7 bases between. Germline-derived CDR1 and CDR2 are SGHVS and FNYEAQ. The CDR3 is 13 residues long. The CDR3: CASSLRGHTEAFF. The CDR3 DNA is TGTGCCAGCAGCTTACGGGGACACACTGAAGCTTTCTTT.

The chain couples TRBV7-9 to TRBJ1-2, with 9 nucleotides matching TRBD1. This CDR3 is built from 16 residues. CDR1 is SEHNR, CDR2 FQNEAQ, per germline (reference sequence). With 2 bases clipped from V and 4 bases from J, the junction kept 8 bases outside the gene matches. The CDR3 here is CASSLNRGLPVYGYTF. Here the CDR3 DNA reads TGTGCCAGCAGCTTAAACAGGGGGCTCCCTGTCTATGGCTACACCTTC.

The chain couples TRBV11-2 to TRBJ2-2; 7 bases fit TRBD2. The junction had 1 base not matched to a gene; V was cut back by 2 bases and J by 1 base. Germline assignment: CDR1 SGHAT and CDR2 FQNNGV. The CDR3 totals 15 residues. DNA of the CDR3: TGTGCCAGCAGCTTAATAGCGGGGAACACCGGGGAGCTGTTTTTT. Amino acids: CASSLIAGNTGELFF.

The V and J genes are TRBV7-2 and TRBJ2-3, with 11 bases fitting TRBD2. The length of the CDR3 is 18 residues. Trimming removed 2 bases from V and 2 bases from J; junction bases left unmatched: 9. Germline assignment: CDR1 SGHTA and CDR2 FQGNSA. CDR3 DNA sequence: TGTGCCAGCAGCTTAAAGTTAGCGGGGGGGCAGGACACAGATACGCAGTATTTT. Encoded protein: CASSLKLAGGQDTDTQYF.

V gene TRBV11-2 combines with J gene TRBJ1-2; tentative D call: TRBD1 (6 bases). From germline, CDR1 is SGHAT and CDR2 FQNNGV. CDR3 length: 11 residues. The germline V and J ends were trimmed by 2 bases and 12 bases, with 10 bases remaining between them. CDR3 residues: CASSLRGANTF. In DNA, the CDR3 is TGTGCCAGCAGCTTACGGGGGGCCAACACCTTC.

The CDR3 DNA sequence: TGTGCCAGCAGTTACGGGGATACTGAAGCTTTCTTT. This encodes CASSYGDTEAFF. V and J are TRBV6-5 and TRBJ1-1; no definite D call. Trimming cost V 2 bases and J 5 bases, with 6 bases left between them. The CDR3 spans 12 residues. Germline CDR1 is MNHEY and CDR2 is SVGAGI.

J is TRBJ1-6 and V is TRBV5-1, with a weak D call TRBD1 (6 bases). Deletions cut 3 bases from V and 10 bases from J, with 14 bases between. CDR1 and CDR2 from the germline V gene are SGHRS and YFSETQ. The CDR3 spans 14 residues. The CDR3 DNA reads TGCGCCAGCAGCTGGACCTCAGGGGAATCACCCCTCCACTTT. Its translation is CASSWTSGESPLHF.

This clone was recorded a few times. The chain joins TRBV30 to TRBJ2-5; the D gene is possibly TRBD1 (5 bases). Germline V gene data show CDR1 as GTSNPN and CDR2 as SVGIG (reference sequence). The V and J ends lost 1 base and 5 bases respectively, with 11 bases between them. This CDR3 is 13 amino acids long. Here the CDR3 reads CAWSGGRAETQYF. DNA of the CDR3: TGTGCCTGGAGTGGGGGCCGGGCGGAGACCCAGTACTTC. The variable domain in full, completed from reference TRBV30 and TRBJ2-5, reads SQTIHQWPATLVQPVGSPLSLECTVEGTSNPNLYWYRQAAGRGLQLLFYSVGIGQISSEVPQNLSASRPQDRQFILSSKKLLLSDSGFYLCAWSGGRAETQYFGPGTRLLVL.

The chain couples TRBV9 to TRBJ2-3; 8 positions match TRBD2. CDR1 and CDR2 (germline): SGDLS, YYNGEE. Germline trimming cut 0 bases from V and 3 bases from J; bases unmatched to any gene: 3. The CDR3 is 15 residues long. The CDR3 loop reads CASSVAGGPTDTQYF. The CDR3 coding sequence is TGTGCCAGCAGCGTAGCGGGGGGGCCGACAGATACGCAGTATTTT.

CDR3 sequence (DNA): TGTGCCAGCAGCTTAGGGGCCTTACACTACGAGCAGTACTTC. Amino acid sequence: CASSLGALHYEQYF. This chain connects TRBV7-6 to TRBJ2-7; D unresolved. Germline V lookup: CDR1 SGHVS, CDR2 FNYEAQ. This CDR3 has 14 amino acids. The V end was cut by 1 base, the J end by 3 bases, with 10 bases between.

In DNA form, the CDR3 reads TGTGCCAGCTCACCAACGGTTGAGGGGAACTATGGCTACACCTTC. Translation: CASSPTVEGNYGYTF. The chain couples TRBV18 to TRBJ1-2; D perhaps matches TRBD1 (5 bases). Per germline, CDR1 KGHSH and CDR2 LQKENI. CDR3 length equals 15 residues. Trimming pared 2 bases from V and 2 bases from J, leaving 12 bases between.

This clone was counted a few times. The chain couples TRBV7-9 to TRBJ2-7; the match to TRBD2 covers 7 bases. The germline gives CDR1 SEHNR, CDR2 FQNEAQ (reference sequence). V lost 0 bases and J lost 7; bases outside the gene matches: 0. The CDR3 loop spans 12 amino acids. Here the CDR3 DNA reads TGTGCCAGCAGCTTAGCGCGGGGGGAGCAGTACTTC. Protein: CASSLARGEQYF. Variable domain in full (rest from reference TRBV7-9 and TRBJ2-7): DTGVSQNPRHKITKRGQNVTFRCDPISEHNRLYWYRQTLGQGPEFLTYFQNEAQLEKSRLLSDRFSAERPKGSFSTLEIQRTEQGDSAMYLCASSLARGEQYFGPGTRLTVT.